This TCR beta chain was sequenced during a study of CD8 T cells in ankylosing spondylitis. Study-level points and caveats: It was reported that disease-linked clones were significantly enriched in matched ankylosing spondylitis synovial fluid.

In TCRdb, the 5' RACE reads were re-called with MiXCR into one record per CDR3 protein. In the table there are about 36,000 distinct CDR3 sequences, 13% of which are singletons. This clonotype was seen more than once but under ten times. Its cognate antigen is unknown. V lost 7 bases and J 4 bases, leaving 14 bases between the germline ends. Germline assignment: CDR1 SGHKS and CDR2 YYEKEE (reference sequence). The CDR3 is made up of 13 amino acids. The chain has TRBV5-5 and TRBJ1-1; D might be TRBD1 (6 bases). This clonotype was sampled from a male donor with ankylosing spondylitis. Sequencing input: synovial fluid, either unsorted or a sorted T cell fraction (not recorded which). DNA for the CDR3: TGTGCCAGCCAGAGACAGGTGGGCACTGAAGCTTTCTTT. The encoded protein is CASQRQVGTEAFF.